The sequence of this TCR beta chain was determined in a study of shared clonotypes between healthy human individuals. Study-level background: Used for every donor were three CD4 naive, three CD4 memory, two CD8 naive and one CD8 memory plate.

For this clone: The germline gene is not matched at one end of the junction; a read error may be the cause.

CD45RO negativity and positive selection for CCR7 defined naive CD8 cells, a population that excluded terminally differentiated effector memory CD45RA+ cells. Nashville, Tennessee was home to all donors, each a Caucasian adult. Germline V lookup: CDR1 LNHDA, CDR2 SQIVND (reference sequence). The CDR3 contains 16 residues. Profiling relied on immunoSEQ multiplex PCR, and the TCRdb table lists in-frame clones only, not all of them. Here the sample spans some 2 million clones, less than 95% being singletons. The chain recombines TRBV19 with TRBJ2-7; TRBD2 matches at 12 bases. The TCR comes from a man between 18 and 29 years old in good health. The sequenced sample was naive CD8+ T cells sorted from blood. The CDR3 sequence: CASSIDETSGRHEQYF. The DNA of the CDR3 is TGTGCCAGTAGTATAGATGAAACTAGCGGGAGGCACGAACAGTACTTC.